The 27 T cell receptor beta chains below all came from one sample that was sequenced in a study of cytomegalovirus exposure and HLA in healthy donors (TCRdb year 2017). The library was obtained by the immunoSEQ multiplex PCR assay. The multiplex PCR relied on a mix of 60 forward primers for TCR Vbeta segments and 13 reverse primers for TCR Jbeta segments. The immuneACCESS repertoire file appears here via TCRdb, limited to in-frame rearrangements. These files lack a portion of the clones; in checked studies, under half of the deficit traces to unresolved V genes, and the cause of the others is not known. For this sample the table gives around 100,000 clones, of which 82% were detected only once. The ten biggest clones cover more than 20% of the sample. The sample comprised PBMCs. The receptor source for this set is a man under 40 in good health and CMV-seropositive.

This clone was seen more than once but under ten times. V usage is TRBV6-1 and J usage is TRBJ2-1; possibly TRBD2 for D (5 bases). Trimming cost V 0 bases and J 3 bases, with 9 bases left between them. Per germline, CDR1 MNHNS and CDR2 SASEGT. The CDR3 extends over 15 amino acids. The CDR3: CASSEARTVYNEQFF. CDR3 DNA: TGTGCCAGCAGTGAAGCCAGGACTGTCTACAATGAGCAGTTCTTC.

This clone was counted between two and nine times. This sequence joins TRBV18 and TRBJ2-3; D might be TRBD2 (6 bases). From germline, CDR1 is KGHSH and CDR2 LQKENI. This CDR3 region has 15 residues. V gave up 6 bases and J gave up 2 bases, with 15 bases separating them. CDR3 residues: CASSHTGEPTDTQYF. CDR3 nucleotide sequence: TGTGCCAGCTCCCATACGGGGGAACCCACAGATACGCAGTATTTT.

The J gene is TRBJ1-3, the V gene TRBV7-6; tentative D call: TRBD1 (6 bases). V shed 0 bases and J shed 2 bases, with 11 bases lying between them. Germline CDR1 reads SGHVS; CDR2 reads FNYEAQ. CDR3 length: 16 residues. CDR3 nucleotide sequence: TGTGCCAGCAGCTTAGCGAGTCAGGGGACTGGAAACACCATATATTTT. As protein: CASSLASQGTGNTIYF. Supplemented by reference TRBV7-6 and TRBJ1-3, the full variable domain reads GAGVSQSPRYKVTKRGQDVALRCDPISGHVSLYWYRQALGQGPEFLTYFNYEAQQDKSGLPNDRFSAERPEGSISTLTIQRTEQRDSAMYRCASSLASQGTGNTIYFGEGSWLTVV.

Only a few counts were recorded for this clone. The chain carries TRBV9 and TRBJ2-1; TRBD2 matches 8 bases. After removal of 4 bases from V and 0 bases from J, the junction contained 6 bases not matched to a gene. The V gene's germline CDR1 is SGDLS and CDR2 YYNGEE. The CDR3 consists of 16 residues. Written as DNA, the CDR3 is TGTGCCAGCAGCCCATTCAGCGGGGGCTCCTACAATGAGCAGTTCTTC. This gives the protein CASSPFSGGSYNEQFF. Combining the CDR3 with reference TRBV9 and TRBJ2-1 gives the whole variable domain DSGVTQTPKHLITATGQRVTLRCSPRSGDLSVYWYQQSLDQGLQFLIQYYNGEERAKGNILERFSAQQFPDLHSELNLSSLELGDSALYFCASSPFSGGSYNEQFFGPGTRLTVL.

CDR3 amino acids: CASSLVAGSGDTQYF. DNA for the CDR3: TGTGCCAGCAGCTTAGTAGCGGGTAGTGGAGATACGCAGTATTTT. V and J are TRBV7-6 and TRBJ2-3; 7 bases are shared with TRBD2. The germline V gene encodes CDR1 SGHVS and CDR2 FNYEAQ. The CDR3 runs 15 residues. J was trimmed by 5 bases and V by 1 base; bases with no gene match: 6. Based on the CDR3 plus reference TRBV7-6 and TRBJ2-3, the full variable domain is GAGVSQSPRYKVTKRGQDVALRCDPISGHVSLYWYRQALGQGPEFLTYFNYEAQQDKSGLPNDRFSAERPEGSISTLTIQRTEQRDSAMYRCASSLVAGSGDTQYFGPGTRLTVL.

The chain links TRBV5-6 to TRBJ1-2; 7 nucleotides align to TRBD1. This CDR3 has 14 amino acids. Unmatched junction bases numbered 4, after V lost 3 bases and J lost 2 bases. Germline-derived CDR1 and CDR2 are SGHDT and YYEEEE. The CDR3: CASSYGTENYGYTF. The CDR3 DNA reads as TGTGCCAGCAGCTACGGGACAGAAAACTATGGCTACACCTTC.

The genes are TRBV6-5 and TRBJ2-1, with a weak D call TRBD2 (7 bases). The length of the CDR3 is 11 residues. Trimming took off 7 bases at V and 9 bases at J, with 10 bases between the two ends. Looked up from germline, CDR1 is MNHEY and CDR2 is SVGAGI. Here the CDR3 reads CASTAGAEQFF. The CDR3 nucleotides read TGTGCCAGCACTGCGGGGGCTGAGCAGTTCTTC.

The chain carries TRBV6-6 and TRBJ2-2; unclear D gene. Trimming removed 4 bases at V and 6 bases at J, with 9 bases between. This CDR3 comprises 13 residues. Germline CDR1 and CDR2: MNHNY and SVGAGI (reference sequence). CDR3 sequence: CASSLRRAGELFF. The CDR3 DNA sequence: TGTGCCAGCAGTTTAAGGAGAGCCGGGGAGCTGTTTTTT.

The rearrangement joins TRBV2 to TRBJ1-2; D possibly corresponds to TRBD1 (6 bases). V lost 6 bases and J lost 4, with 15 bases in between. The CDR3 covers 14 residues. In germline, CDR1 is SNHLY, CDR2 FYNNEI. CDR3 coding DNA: TGTGCCAGCAGGCTGATACAGGGTGTCTATGGCTACACCTTC. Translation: CASRLIQGVYGYTF.

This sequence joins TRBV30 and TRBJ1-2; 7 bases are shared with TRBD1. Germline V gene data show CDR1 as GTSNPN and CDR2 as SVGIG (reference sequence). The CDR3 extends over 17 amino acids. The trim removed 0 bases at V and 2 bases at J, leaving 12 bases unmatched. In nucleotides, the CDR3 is TGTGCCTGGAGTGTACTTGGGACAGCCTTCCTAAACTATGGCTACACCTTC. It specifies CAWSVLGTAFLNYGYTF.

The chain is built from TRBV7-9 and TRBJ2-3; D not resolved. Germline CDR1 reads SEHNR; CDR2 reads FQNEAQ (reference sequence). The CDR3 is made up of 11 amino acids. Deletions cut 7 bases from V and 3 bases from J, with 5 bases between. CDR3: CASTTTDTQYF. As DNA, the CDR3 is TGTGCCAGCACTACTACAGATACGCAGTATTTT.

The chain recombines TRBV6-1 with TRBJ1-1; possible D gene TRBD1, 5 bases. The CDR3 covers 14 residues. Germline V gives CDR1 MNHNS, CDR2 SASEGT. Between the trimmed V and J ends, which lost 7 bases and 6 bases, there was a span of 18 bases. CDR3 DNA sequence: TGTGCCAGCAACGACGACAGAACTAAGCCTGAAGCTTTCTTT. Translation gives CASNDDRTKPEAFF.

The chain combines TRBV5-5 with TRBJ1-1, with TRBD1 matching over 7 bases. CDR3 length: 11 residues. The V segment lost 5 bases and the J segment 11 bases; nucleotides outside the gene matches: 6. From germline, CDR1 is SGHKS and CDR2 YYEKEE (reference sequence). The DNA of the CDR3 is TGTGCCAGCAGTAACGTCAGGGGGGCTTTCTTT. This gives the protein CASSNVRGAFF.

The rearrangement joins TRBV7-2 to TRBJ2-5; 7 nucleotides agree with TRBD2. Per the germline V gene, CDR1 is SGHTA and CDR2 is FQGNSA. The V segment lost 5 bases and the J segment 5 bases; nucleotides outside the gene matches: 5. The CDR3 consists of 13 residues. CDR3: CASSLRGGETQYF. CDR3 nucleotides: TGTGCCAGCAGCCTACGCGGGGGTGAGACCCAGTACTTC.

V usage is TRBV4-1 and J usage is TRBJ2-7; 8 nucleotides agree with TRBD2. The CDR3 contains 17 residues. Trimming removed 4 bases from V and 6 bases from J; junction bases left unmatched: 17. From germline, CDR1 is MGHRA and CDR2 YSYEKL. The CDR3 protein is CASSPLVNRGGHGEQYF. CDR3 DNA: TGCGCCAGCAGCCCCCTTGTGAATCGGGGGGGCCATGGCGAGCAGTACTTC.

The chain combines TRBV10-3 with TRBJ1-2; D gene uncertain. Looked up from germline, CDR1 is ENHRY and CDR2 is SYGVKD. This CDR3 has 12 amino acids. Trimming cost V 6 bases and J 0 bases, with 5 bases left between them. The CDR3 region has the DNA TGTGCCATCAGCCAGGCTAACTATGGCTACACCTTC. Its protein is CAISQANYGYTF.

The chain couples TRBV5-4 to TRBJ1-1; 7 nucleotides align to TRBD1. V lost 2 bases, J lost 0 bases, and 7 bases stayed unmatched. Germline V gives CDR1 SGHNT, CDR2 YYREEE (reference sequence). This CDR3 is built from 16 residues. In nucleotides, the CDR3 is TGTGCCAGCAGCTTTGGCCGACAGGGCTTGAACACTGAAGCTTTCTTT. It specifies CASSFGRQGLNTEAFF.

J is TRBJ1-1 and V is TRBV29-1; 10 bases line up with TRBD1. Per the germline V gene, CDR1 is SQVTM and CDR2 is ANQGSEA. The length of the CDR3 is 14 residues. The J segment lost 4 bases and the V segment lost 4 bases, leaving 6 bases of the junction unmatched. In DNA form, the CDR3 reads TGCAGCGTTGGGTTCGACAGGGGGCGCACTGAAGCTTTCTTT. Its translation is CSVGFDRGRTEAFF.

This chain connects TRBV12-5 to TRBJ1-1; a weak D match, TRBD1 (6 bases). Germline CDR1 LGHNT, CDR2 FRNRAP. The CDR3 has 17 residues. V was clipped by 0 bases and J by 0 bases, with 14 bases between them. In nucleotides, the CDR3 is TGTGCTAGTGGTTTGGTCTACGGGGGGCGATTGAACACTGAAGCTTTCTTT. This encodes CASGLVYGGRLNTEAFF.

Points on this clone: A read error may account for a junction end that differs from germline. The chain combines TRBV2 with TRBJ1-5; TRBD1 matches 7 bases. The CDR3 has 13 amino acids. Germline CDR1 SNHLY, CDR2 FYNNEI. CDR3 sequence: CASNRDSNQPQHF. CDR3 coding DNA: TGTGCCAGCAACCGGGACAGCAACCAGCCCCAGCATTTT.

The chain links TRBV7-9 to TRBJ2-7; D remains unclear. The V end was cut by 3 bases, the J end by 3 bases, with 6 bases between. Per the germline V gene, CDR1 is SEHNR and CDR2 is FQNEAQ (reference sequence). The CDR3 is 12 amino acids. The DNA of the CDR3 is TGTGCCAGCAGCTTGGGCTTCTACGAGCAGTACTTC. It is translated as CASSLGFYEQYF.

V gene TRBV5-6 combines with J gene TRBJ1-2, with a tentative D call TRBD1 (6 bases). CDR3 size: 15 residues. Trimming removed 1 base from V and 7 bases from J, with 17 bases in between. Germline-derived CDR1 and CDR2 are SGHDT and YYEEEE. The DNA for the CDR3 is TGTGCCAGCAGCTTGATCAACCCAGGGGCTAGTGGCTACACCTTC. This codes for CASSLINPGASGYTF.

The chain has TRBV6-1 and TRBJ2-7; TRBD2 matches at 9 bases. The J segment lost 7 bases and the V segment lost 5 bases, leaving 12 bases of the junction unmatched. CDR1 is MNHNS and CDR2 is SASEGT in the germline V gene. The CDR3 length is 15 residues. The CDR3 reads CASSILAGDPGEQYV. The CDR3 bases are TGTGCCAGCAGTATCTTAGCGGGAGATCCAGGTGAGCAGTACGTC.

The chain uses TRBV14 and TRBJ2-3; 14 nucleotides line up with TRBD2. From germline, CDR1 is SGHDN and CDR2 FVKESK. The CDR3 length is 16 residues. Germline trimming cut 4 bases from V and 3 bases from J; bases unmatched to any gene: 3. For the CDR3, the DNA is TGTGCCAGCAGCCGACTAGCGGGAGGGCATACAGATACGCAGTATTTT. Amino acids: CASSRLAGGHTDTQYF.

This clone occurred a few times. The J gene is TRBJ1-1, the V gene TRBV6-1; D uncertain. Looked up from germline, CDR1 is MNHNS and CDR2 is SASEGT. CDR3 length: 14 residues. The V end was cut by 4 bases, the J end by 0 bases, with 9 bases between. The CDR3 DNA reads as TGTGCCAGCAGTGTTGAGCCGGTGAACACTGAAGCTTTCTTT. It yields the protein CASSVEPVNTEAFF.

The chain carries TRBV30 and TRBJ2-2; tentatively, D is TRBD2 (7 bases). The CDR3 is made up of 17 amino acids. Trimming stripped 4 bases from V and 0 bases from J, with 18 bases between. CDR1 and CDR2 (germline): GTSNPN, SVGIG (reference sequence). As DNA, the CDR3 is TGTGCCTGGATGGGTGGGAGGGGGACAACGAACACCGGGGAGCTGTTTTTT. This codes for CAWMGGRGTTNTGELFF.

This chain's CDR3 is CASSPGGYMNTEAFF. The CDR3 bases are TGTGCCAGCAGCCCGGGGGGATACATGAACACTGAAGCTTTCTTT. The chain combines TRBV6-1 with TRBJ1-1; D is possibly TRBD1 (5 bases). The CDR3 runs 15 residues. Germline V CDR1 and CDR2: MNHNS, SASEGT. V was clipped by 6 bases and J by 0 bases, with 14 bases between them.